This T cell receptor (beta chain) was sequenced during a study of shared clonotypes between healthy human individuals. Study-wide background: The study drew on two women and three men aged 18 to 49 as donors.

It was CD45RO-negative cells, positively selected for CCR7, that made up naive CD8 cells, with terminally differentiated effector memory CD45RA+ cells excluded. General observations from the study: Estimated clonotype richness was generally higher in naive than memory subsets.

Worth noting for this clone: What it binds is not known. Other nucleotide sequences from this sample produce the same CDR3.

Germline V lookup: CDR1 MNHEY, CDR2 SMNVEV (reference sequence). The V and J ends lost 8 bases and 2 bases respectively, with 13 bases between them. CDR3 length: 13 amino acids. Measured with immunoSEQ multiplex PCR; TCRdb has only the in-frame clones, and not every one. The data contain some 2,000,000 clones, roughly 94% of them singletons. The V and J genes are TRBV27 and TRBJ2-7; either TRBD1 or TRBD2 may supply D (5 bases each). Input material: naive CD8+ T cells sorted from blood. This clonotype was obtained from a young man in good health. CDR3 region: CASSGTGTYEQYF. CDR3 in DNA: TGTGCCAGCTCCGGGACGGGAACCTACGAGCAGTACTTC.